This T cell receptor beta chain appears in the sequencing data of a study of OX40 agonist ivuxolimab in advanced cancers. Germline CDR1 and CDR2: SGHTA and FQGTGA. Trimming left V 5 bases short and J 2 bases short, with 13 bases between. The length of the CDR3 is 15 residues. Clones were read by immunoSEQ multiplex PCR, and TCRdb kept only the in-frame ones, dropping some. The repertoire holds over 15,000 clones, with roughly 81% as singletons. Broader study findings: The antigens recognized by the expanded peripheral T cells, that is their antigen specificity, were not determined. Expanded clones tended on average to be more numerous among CD8+ T cells than CD4+.

Notes on this clone: Its antigen is currently unknown.

The sample consisted of CD4+ or CD8+ T cells sorted from blood, taken in a trial of the OX40 agonist ivuxolimab. This chain uses TRBV7-3 with TRBJ2-1; D gene ambiguous. This TCR was recovered from an adult with an advanced solid tumor such as melanoma, head and neck, liver or kidney cancer. The CDR3 sequence: CASSPWSAPYNEQFF. The CDR3 bases are TGTGCCAGCAGCCCCTGGAGCGCCCCCTACAATGAGCAGTTCTTC.